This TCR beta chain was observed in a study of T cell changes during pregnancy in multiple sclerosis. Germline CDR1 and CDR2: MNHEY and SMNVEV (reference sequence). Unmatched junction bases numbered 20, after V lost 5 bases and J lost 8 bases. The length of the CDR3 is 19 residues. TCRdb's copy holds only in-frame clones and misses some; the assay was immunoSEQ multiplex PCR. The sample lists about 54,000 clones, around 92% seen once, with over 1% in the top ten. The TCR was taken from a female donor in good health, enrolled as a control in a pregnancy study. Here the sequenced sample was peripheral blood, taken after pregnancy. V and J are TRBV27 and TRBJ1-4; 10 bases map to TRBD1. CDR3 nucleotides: TGTGCCAGCAGTAGAAGGACAGGGGGTGGGGAGAGGTGGCTCGAAAAACTGTTTTTT. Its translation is CASSRRTGGGERWLEKLFF. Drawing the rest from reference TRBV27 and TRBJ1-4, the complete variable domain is EAQVTQNPRYLITVTGKKLTVTCSQNMNHEYMSWYRQDPGLGLRQIYYSMNVEVTDKGDVPEGYKVSRKEKRNFPLILESPSPNQTSLYFCASSRRTGGGERWLEKLFFGSGTQLSVL.